This TCR beta chain was sequenced for a study of T cell responses to AZD1222 COVID-19 vaccine. Germline V gives CDR1 SEHNR, CDR2 FQNEAQ (reference sequence). V lost 3 bases and J lost 6, with 2 bases in between. This CDR3 region has 11 residues. Only in-frame clones appear in the TCRdb table, and some are missing; sequencing was by immunoSEQ multiplex PCR. This table holds around 120,000 clones, about nine tenths found once. The material sequenced was peripheral blood, taken 28 days after the second AZD1222 dose. The TCR originated in an adult who received the AZD1222 COVID-19 vaccine. The chain combines TRBV7-9 with TRBJ2-2; no clear D gene. The CDR3 region has the DNA TGTGCCAGCAGCTTCCCCGGGGAGCTGTTTTTT. This encodes CASSFPGELFF.